This T cell receptor (beta chain) was identified in a study of blood T cell repertoires in COVID-19. The CDR3 consists of 13 residues. Germline values: CDR1 MGHRA, CDR2 YSYEKL. Trimming cost V 4 bases and J 6 bases; bases outside gene matches: 5. Authors' methods: Estimation of nucleated cell counts was performed using reference gene primer amplification. Libraries were prepared by immunoSEQ multiplex PCR; TCRdb keeps only in-frame clonotypes and omits some of them. V and J calls and clone size follow that table, whereas D and trimming were derived from the DNA. The data contain more than 200,000 clones, over 75% of them seen just once; the ten biggest clones take up approximately 8.7%.

The source of this sequence is a woman of 80 years or more with acute or convalescent COVID-19. The chain uses TRBV4-1 and TRBJ2-7; 8 nucleotides line up with TRBD1. Sequenced material: peripheral blood. CDR3 nucleotide sequence: TGCGCCAGCAGCCCGCCGACAGGGGCCGAGCAGTACTTC. The encoded protein is CASSPPTGAEQYF.